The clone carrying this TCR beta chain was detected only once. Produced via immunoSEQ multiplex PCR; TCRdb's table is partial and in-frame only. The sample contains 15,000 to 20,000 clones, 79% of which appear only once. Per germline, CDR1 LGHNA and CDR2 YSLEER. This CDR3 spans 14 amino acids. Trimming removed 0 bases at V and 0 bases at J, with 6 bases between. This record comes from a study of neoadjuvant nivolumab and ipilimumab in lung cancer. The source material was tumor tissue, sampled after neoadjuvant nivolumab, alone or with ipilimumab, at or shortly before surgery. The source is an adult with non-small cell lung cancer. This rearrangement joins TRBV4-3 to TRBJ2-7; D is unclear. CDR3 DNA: TGCGCCAGCAGCCAAGATACACTCTCCTACGAGCAGTACTTC. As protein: CASSQDTLSYEQYF.